This TCR beta chain was captured by sequencing in a study of OX40 agonist ivuxolimab in advanced cancers. Study outcomes and limitations: Antigen specificity remained undetermined for the expanded peripheral T cells.

Remarks on this clone: Its specificity is not known.

Some clones are missing from TCRdb's copy, which holds only in-frame ones; the method was immunoSEQ multiplex PCR. The table shows some 74,000 clones, with around nine tenths occurring only once. The germline gives CDR1 SEHNR, CDR2 FQNEAQ (reference sequence). The CDR3 consists of 15 residues. Trimming stripped 7 bases from V and 3 bases from J, with 18 bases between. The sample here was CD4+ or CD8+ T cells sorted from blood, taken in a trial of the OX40 agonist ivuxolimab. The sequence was obtained from an adult with an advanced solid tumor such as melanoma, head and neck, liver or kidney cancer. The V and J genes are TRBV7-9 and TRBJ1-1; tentatively, D is TRBD1 (6 bases). The DNA of the CDR3 is TGTGCCAGCAAGCTCAAGGGGGAATTAGACACTGAAGCTTTCTTT. This encodes CASKLKGELDTEAFF. Supplemented by reference TRBV7-9 and TRBJ1-1, the full variable domain reads DTGVSQNPRHKITKRGQNVTFRCDPISEHNRLYWYRQTLGQGPEFLTYFQNEAQLEKSRLLSDRFSAERPKGSFSTLEIQRTEQGDSAMYLCASKLKGELDTEAFFGQGTRLTVV.